The T cell receptor (beta chain) described here comes from a study of blood T cell repertoires in COVID-19. Sequenced by immunoSEQ multiplex PCR; TCRdb stores in-frame clones only, minus some. The data hold over 200,000 clones, with approximately 86% observed a single time. This clone was seen more than once but under ten times. There are 15 residues in the CDR3. V was shortened by 8 bases and J by 4 bases, with 17 bases between the two germline ends. Germline values: CDR1 SNHLY, CDR2 FYNNEI. The V gene is TRBV2, the J gene TRBJ1-4, with a tentative D call TRBD1 (5 bases). Material: peripheral blood. This TCR came from a woman aged 25-40 years who had recovered from COVID-19. CDR3 sequence reads: CASHQTRAFNEKLFF. The CDR3 nucleotides read TGTGCCAGCCACCAAACCAGGGCGTTTAATGAAAAACTGTTTTTT.